The 4 T cell receptor beta chains below were found in one sample sequenced in a study of blood T cell repertoires in COVID-19. Method: immunoSEQ multiplex PCR; TCRdb's copy keeps in-frame clones and lacks some. Of about 150,000 clones listed, approximately 87% were seen once; the top ten hold around 6.1%. The sequenced sample was peripheral blood. These receptors originate from a man older than 75 with acute or convalescent COVID-19.

This chain uses TRBV7-9 with TRBJ2-5, with 12 bases that match TRBD2. The germline V gene has CDR1 SEHNR and CDR2 FQNEAQ (reference sequence). The CDR3 has 16 residues. Germline trimming cut 6 bases from V and 4 bases from J; bases unmatched to any gene: 9. The CDR3 loop is CASSPASGRAGETQYF. The CDR3 region has the DNA TGTGCCAGCAGTCCCGCTAGCGGGAGGGCCGGAGAGACCCAGTACTTC.

The chain has TRBV5-5 and TRBJ1-6; D might be TRBD1 (6 bases). Germline V lookup: CDR1 SGHKS, CDR2 YYEKEE (reference sequence). The V end was cut by 0 bases, the J end by 6 bases, with 13 bases between. The length of the CDR3 is 16 residues. CDR3 nucleotide sequence: TGTGCCAGCAGCTTGGTCCCCGGGACAAGTAATTCACCCCTCCACTTT. As protein: CASSLVPGTSNSPLHF.

The rearrangement uses TRBV29-1 and TRBJ1-4; D is ambiguous. V dropped 7 bases and J dropped 8 bases, with 11 bases sitting between them. CDR1 SQVTM and CDR2 ANQGSEA come from the germline V gene. The CDR3 runs to 11 residues. In nucleotides, the CDR3 is TGCAGCGCCCGGGATGCGGAAAAACTGTTTTTT. Amino acids: CSARDAEKLFF.

The genes are TRBV5-1 and TRBJ1-1; TRBD1 agrees at 7 bases. Per germline, CDR1 SGHRS and CDR2 YFSETQ. CDR3 length: 12 amino acids. V gave up 4 bases and J gave up 6 bases; unmatched junction bases: 3. The CDR3 DNA sequence: TGCGCCAGCAGCCAGGGGGTCGCTGAAGCTTTCTTT. Its protein product is CASSQGVAEAFF.